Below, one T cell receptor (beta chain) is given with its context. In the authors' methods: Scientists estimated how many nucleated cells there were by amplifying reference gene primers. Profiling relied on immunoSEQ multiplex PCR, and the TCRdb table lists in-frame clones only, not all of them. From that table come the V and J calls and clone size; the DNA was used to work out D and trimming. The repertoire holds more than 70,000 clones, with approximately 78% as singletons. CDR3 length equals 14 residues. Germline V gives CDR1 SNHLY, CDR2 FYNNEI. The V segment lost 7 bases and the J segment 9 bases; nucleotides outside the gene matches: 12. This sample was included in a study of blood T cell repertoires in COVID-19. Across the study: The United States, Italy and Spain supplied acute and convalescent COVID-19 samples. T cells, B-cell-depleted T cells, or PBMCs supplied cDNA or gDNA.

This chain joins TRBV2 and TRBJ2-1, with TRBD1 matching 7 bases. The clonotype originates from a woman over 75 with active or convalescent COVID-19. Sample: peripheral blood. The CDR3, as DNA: TGTGCCAGCATGGGCAGGGGGTTGAGTATTGAGCAGTTCTTC. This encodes CASMGRGLSIEQFF.